The entry below gives a single T cell receptor (beta chain) sequence along with its context. This specimen comes from a study of blood T cell repertoires in COVID-19. In the study overall: Spain, Italy and the United States supplied samples that represented acute and convalescent COVID-19. T cells, B-cell-depleted T cells, or PBMCs provided the cDNA or gDNA that served as material.

Assay used: immunoSEQ multiplex PCR; TCRdb lists only in-frame clones, some missing. The sample carries approximately 470,000 clones, approximately 83% recorded once. Germline CDR1 and CDR2: SGHAT and FQNNGV. The CDR3 is 18 amino acids. The V end lost 2 bases, the J end lost 5 bases, and 22 bases lay between the germline ends. This rearrangement joins TRBV11-2 to TRBJ2-1; D may be TRBD1 (6 bases). The receptor was derived from a human donor in a cohort sampled during active COVID-19. The source material was peripheral blood. CDR3 region: CASSLRVYMGANNNEQFF. DNA for the CDR3: TGTGCCAGCAGCTTAAGGGTATATATGGGGGCAAATAACAATGAGCAGTTCTTC.